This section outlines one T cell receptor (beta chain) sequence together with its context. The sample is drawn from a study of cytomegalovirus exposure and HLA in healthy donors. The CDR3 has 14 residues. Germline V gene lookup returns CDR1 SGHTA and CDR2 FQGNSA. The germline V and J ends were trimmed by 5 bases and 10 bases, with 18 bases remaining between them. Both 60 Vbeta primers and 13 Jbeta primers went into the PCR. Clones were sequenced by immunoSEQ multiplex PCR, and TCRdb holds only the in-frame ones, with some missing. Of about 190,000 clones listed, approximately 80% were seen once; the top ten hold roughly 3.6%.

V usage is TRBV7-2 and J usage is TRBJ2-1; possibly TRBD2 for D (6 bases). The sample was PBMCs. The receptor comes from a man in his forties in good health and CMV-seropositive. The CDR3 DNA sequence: TGTGCCAGCAGCCACGAGTGGCGGGGAGGCGAGCAGTTCTTC. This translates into CASSHEWRGGEQFF.